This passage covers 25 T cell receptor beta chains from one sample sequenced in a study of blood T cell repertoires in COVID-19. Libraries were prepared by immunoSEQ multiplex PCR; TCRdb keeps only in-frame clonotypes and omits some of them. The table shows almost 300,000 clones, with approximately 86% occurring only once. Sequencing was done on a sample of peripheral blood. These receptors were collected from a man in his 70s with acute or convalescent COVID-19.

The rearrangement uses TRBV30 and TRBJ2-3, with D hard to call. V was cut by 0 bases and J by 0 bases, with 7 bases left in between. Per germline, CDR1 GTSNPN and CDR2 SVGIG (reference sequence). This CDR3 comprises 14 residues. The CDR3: CAWSVKLSTDTQYF. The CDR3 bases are TGTGCCTGGAGTGTAAAACTCAGCACAGATACGCAGTATTTT.

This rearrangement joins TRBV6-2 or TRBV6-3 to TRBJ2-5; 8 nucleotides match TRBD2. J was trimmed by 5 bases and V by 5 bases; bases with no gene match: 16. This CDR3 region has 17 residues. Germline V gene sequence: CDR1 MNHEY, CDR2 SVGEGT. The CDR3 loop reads CASSGYVAGTDRETQYF. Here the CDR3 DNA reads TGTGCCAGCAGTGGCTATGTAGCGGGGACGGATCGGGAGACCCAGTACTTC.

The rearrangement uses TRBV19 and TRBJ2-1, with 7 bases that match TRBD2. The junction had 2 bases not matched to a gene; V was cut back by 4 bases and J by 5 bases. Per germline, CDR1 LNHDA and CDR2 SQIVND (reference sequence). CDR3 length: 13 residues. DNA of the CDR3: TGTGCCAGTAGTACGGGACTAAACAATGAGCAGTTCTTC. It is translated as CASSTGLNNEQFF.

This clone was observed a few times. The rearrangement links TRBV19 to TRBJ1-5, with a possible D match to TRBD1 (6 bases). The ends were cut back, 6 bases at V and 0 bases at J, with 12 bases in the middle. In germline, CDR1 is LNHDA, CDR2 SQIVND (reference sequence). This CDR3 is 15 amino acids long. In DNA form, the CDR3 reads TGTGCCAGTAGCTATACAGGGACTAGCAATCAGCCCCAGCATTTT. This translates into CASSYTGTSNQPQHF.

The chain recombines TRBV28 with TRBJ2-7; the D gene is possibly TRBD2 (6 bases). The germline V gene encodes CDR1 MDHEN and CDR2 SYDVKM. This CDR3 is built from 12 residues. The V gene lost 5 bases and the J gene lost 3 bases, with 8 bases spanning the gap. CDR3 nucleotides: TGTGCCAGCAGTCGGGGGTACTACGAGCAGTACTTC. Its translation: CASSRGYYEQYF.

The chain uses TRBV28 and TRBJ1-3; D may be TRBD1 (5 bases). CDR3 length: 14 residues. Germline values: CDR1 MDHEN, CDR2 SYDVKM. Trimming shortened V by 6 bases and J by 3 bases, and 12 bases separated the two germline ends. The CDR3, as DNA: TGTGCCAGCAGCCTCGGGACTTTTGGAAACACCATATATTTT. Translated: CASSLGTFGNTIYF.

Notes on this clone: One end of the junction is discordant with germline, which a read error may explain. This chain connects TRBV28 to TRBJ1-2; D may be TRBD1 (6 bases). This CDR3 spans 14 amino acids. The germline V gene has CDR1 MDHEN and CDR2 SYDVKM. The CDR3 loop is CASRSTGSAGRVLF. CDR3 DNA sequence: TGTGCCAGCAGAAGCACAGGGTCCGCGGGGAGGGTCCTTTTC.

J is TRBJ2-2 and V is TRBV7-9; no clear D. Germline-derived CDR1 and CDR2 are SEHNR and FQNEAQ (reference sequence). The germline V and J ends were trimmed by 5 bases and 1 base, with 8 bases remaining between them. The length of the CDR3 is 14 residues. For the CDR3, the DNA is TGTGCCAGCAGCCTCACCAGGAACACCGGGGAGCTGTTTTTT. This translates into CASSLTRNTGELFF.

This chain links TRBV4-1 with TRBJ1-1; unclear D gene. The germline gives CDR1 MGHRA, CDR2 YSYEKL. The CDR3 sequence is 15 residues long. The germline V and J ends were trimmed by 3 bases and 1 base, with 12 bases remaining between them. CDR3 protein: CASSQGRRGNTEAFF. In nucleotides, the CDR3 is TGCGCCAGCAGCCAGGGCCGGCGTGGGAACACTGAAGCTTTCTTT.

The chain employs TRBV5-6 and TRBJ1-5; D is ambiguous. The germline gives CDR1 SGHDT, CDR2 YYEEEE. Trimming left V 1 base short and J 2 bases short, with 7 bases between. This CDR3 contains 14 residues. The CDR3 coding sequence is TGTGCCAGCAGCTTGATGTCAGGCAATCAGCCCCAGCATTTT. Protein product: CASSLMSGNQPQHF.

CDR3 loop: CASSRQTSGRESDEQFF. CDR3 in DNA: TGTGCCAGCAGCCGTCAGACTAGCGGGAGGGAAAGCGATGAGCAGTTCTTC. The chain joins TRBV3-1 (or the pseudogene TRBV3-2) to TRBJ2-1; 14 bases are a match to TRBD2. The CDR3 loop spans 17 amino acids. The J segment lost 8 bases and the V segment lost 4 bases, leaving 10 bases of the junction unmatched. Per germline, CDR1 LGHDT and CDR2 YNNKEL (reference sequence).

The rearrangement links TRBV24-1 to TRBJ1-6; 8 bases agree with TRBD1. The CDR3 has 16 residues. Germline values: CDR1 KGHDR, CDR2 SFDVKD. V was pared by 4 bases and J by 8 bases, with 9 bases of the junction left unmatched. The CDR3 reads CATSDPGQGADSPLHF. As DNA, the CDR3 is TGTGCCACCAGTGACCCCGGACAGGGTGCAGATTCACCCCTCCACTTT.

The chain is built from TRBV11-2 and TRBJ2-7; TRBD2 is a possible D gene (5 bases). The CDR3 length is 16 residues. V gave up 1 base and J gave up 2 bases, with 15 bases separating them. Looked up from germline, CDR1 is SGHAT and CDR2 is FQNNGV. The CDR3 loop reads CASSLAHGVDPYEQYF. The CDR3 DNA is TGTGCCAGCAGCTTAGCCCACGGGGTAGATCCCTACGAGCAGTACTTC.

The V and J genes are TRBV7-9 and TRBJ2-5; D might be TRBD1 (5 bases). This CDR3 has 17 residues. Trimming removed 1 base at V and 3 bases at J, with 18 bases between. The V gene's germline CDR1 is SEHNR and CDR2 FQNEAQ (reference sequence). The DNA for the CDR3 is TGTGCCAGCAGCTTAGTAAGGGGATTGGGTCCGGAAGAGACCCAGTACTTC. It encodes CASSLVRGLGPEETQYF.

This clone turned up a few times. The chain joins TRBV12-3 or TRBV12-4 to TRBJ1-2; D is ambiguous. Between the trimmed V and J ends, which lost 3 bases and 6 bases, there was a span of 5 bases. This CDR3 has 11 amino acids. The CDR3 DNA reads TGTGCCAGCAGTTTCGGTAATGGCTACACCTTC. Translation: CASSFGNGYTF.

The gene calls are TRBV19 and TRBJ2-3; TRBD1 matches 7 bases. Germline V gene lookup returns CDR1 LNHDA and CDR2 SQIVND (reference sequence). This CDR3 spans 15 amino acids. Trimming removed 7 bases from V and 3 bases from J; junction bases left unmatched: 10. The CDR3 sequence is CASTNRGLKTDTQYF. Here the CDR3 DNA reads TGTGCCAGTACGAACAGGGGTTTGAAAACAGATACGCAGTATTTT.

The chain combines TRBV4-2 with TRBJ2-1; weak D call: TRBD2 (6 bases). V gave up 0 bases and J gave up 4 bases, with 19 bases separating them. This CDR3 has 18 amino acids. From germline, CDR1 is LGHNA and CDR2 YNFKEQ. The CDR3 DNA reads TGTGCCAGCAGCCAAGATCCTCTTAAGACTAGTCCATACAATGAGCAGTTCTTC. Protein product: CASSQDPLKTSPYNEQFF.

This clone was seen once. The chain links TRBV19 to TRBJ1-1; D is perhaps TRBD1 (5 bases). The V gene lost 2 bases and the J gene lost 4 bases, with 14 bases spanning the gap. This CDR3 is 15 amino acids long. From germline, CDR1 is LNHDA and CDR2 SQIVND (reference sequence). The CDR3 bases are TGTGCCAGTAGTATACAACCAGGGCCGAGCACTGAAGCTTTCTTT. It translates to CASSIQPGPSTEAFF.

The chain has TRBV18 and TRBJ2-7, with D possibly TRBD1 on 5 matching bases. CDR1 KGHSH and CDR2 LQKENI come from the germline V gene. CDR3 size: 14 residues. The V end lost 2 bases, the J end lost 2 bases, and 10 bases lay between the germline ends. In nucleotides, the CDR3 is TGTGCCAGCTCACCATCGGCGGACACCTACGAGCAGTACTTC. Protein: CASSPSADTYEQYF.

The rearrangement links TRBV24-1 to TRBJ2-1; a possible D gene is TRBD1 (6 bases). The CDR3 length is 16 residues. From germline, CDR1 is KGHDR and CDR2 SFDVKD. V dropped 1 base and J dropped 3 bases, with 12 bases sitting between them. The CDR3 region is CATSDLARGHYNEQFF. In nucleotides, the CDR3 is TGTGCCACCAGTGATTTAGCCAGGGGACACTACAATGAGCAGTTCTTC.

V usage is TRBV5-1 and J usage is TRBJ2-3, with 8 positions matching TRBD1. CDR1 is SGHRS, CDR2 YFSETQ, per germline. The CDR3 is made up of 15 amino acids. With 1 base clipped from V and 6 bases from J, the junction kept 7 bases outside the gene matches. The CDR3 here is CASSLPAGGADTQYF. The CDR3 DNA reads TGCGCCAGCAGCTTGCCAGCAGGGGGCGCCGATACGCAGTATTTT.

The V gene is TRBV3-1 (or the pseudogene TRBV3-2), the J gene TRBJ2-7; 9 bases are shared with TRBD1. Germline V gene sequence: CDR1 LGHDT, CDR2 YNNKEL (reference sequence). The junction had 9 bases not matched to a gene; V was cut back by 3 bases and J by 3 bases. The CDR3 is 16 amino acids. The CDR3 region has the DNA TGTGCCAGCAGCCACCTATGGACAGGGGAGAGCTACGAGCAGTACTTC. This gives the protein CASSHLWTGESYEQYF.

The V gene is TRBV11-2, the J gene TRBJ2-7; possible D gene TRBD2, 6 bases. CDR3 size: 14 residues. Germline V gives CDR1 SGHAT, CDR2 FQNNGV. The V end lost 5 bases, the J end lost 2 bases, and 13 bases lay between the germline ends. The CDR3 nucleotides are TGTGCCAGCAGCCGGGGGTCGGGGCCCTACGAGCAGTACTTC. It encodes CASSRGSGPYEQYF.

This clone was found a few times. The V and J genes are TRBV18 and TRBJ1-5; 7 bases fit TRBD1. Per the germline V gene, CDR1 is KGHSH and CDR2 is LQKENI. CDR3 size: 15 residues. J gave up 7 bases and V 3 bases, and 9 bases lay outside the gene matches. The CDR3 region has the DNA TGTGCCAGCTCACCGAATGAGGGGGCGTGGCAGCCCCAGCATTTT. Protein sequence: CASSPNEGAWQPQHF.

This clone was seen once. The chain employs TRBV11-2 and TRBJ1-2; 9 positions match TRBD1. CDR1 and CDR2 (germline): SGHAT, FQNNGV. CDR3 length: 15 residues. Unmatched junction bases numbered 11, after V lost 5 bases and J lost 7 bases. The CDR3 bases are TGTGCCAGCAGCCACCCGGGACAGGGTGTCCCTGGCTACACCTTC. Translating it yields CASSHPGQGVPGYTF.